The next 18 T cell receptor beta chains were all read from a single sample in a study of blood T cell repertoires in COVID-19 (dated by TCRdb to 2020 to 2021). The library was prepared using the immunoSEQ multiplex PCR assay. In TCRdb, the immuneACCESS table is reduced to in-frame sequences with V and J assigned. These tables do not hold every clone; where another copy was compared, an unresolved V gene accounts for under half, and the others remain unexplained. This sample lists approximately 160,000 clones; approximately 84% were detected once. Jointly, the top ten make up more than 6.5% of the sample. Input material: peripheral blood. These receptors were collected from a woman aged 55-70 years with COVID-19, enrolled during active disease.

This clone was observed a few times. The chain is built from TRBV25-1 and TRBJ1-1; D possibly corresponds to TRBD1 (5 bases). The CDR3 length is 11 residues. CDR1 and CDR2 from the germline V gene are MGHDK and SYGVNS. V lost 6 bases to trimming and J lost 8 bases, with 10 bases between them. CDR3 DNA sequence: TGTGCCAGCAGGAGACAGCACGAAGCTTTCTTT. The encoded protein is CASRRQHEAFF.

The chain combines TRBV19 with TRBJ1-4; possibly TRBD1 for D (6 bases). The CDR3 covers 14 residues. Germline V gives CDR1 LNHDA, CDR2 SQIVND (reference sequence). V lost 2 bases, J lost 8 bases, and 12 bases lay in between. The CDR3: CASSIRGAREKLFF. CDR3 in DNA: TGTGCCAGTAGTATACGGGGGGCTCGGGAAAAACTGTTTTTT.

This sequence joins TRBV10-3 and TRBJ1-1; 8 bases align to TRBD1. Trimming at V came to 8 bases and at J to 10 bases, leaving 12 bases not matched to a gene. This CDR3 has 13 amino acids. The germline V gene encodes CDR1 ENHRY and CDR2 SYGVKD. The CDR3 DNA sequence: TGTGCCATCTCGGGCGATCAGGGGGCCGGAGCTTTCTTT. It translates to CAISGDQGAGAFF.

V is TRBV9 and J is TRBJ1-2; 9 bases are a match to TRBD1. With 4 bases clipped from V and 8 bases from J, the junction kept 9 bases outside the gene matches. The CDR3 contains 14 residues. Germline loops: CDR1 SGDLS, CDR2 YYNGEE. The CDR3 sequence is CASSRGGTGTGYTF. DNA for the CDR3: TGTGCCAGCAGCAGAGGGGGGACAGGGACCGGCTACACCTTC.

This chain links TRBV3-1 (or the pseudogene TRBV3-2) with TRBJ2-7, with 7 bases fitting TRBD1. V trimming: 3 bases; J trimming: 3 bases; junction bases outside the gene matches: 5. CDR1 LGHDT and CDR2 YNNKEL come from the germline V gene (reference sequence). This CDR3 has 14 residues. For the CDR3, the DNA is TGTGCCAGCAGCCACCGACAGGGATTCTACGAGCAGTACTTC. Translating it yields CASSHRQGFYEQYF.

V gene TRBV5-1 combines with J gene TRBJ1-2; perhaps TRBD1 as D (5 bases). The CDR3 length is 12 residues. V lost 3 bases and J lost 7, with 10 bases in between. CDR1 and CDR2 (germline): SGHRS, YFSETQ. The CDR3 nucleotides are TGCGCCAGCAGCTGGCAGGGTTCTGGCTACACCTTC. Translation gives CASSWQGSGYTF.

The V and J genes are TRBV6-1 and TRBJ1-2; 8 nucleotides match TRBD1. The CDR3 is made up of 15 amino acids. The junction had 6 bases not matched to a gene; V was cut back by 2 bases and J by 4 bases. The germline V gene encodes CDR1 MNHNS and CDR2 SASEGT. The CDR3 loop is CASSEQSTGGYGYTF. The CDR3 nucleotides are TGTGCCAGCAGTGAACAGTCTACAGGGGGCTATGGCTACACCTTC.

The rearrangement links TRBV7-7 to TRBJ2-1, with 11 bases identical to TRBD1. The length of the CDR3 is 15 residues. Germline CDR1 is SSHAT and CDR2 is FNYEAQ (reference sequence). With 1 base clipped from V and 5 bases from J, the junction kept 1 base outside the gene matches. The CDR3 sequence: CASSLGTGGHNEQFF. CDR3 nucleotide sequence: TGTGCCAGCAGCTTAGGGACAGGGGGCCACAATGAGCAGTTCTTC.

The chain recombines TRBV5-1 with TRBJ2-1; 7 bases align to TRBD1. CDR3 length: 20 amino acids. Trimming at V came to 4 bases and at J to 1 base, leaving 20 bases not matched to a gene. Per germline, CDR1 SGHRS and CDR2 YFSETQ. CDR3 sequence: CASSKPSNRGHPYSYNEQFF. In DNA form, the CDR3 reads TGCGCCAGCAGCAAACCCTCCAACAGGGGACACCCCTATTCCTACAATGAGCAGTTCTTC.

V and J are TRBV19 and TRBJ2-6; the D gene is possibly TRBD2 (5 bases). The length of the CDR3 is 20 residues. Trimming cost V 1 base and J 0 bases, with 19 bases left between them. Germline V gene data show CDR1 as LNHDA and CDR2 as SQIVND (reference sequence). CDR3 sequence: CASSIGPGFSALSGANVLTF. CDR3 DNA sequence: TGTGCCAGTAGTATAGGTCCGGGATTTTCAGCTCTCTCTGGGGCCAACGTCCTGACTTTC. The full variable domain, completed using reference TRBV19 and TRBJ2-6, is DGGITQSPKYLFRKEGQNVTLSCEQNLNHDAMYWYRQDPGQGLRLIYYSQIVNDFQKGDIAEGYSVSREKKESFPLTVTSAQKNPTAFYLCASSIGPGFSALSGANVLTFGAGSRLTVL.

This clone was seen a single time. The genes are TRBV29-1 and TRBJ1-2, with 7 bases aligning to TRBD1. Germline lookup yields CDR1 SQVTM and CDR2 ANQGSEA. V dropped 8 bases and J dropped 6; count of bases not matched to a gene: 6. The CDR3 has 11 amino acids. The CDR3 DNA sequence: TGCAGCCACTTACAGGGGAATGGCTACACCTTC. It codes for CSHLQGNGYTF.

The chain joins TRBV5-1 to TRBJ1-1; 7 bases are a match to TRBD1. CDR3 size: 15 residues. Germline CDR1 SGHRS, CDR2 YFSETQ. The trim removed 4 bases at V and 2 bases at J, leaving 8 bases unmatched. As DNA, the CDR3 is TGCGCCAGCAGCCACCAGGGGGGCCCTAACACTGAAGCTTTCTTT. Its protein product is CASSHQGGPNTEAFF.

V and J are TRBV5-1 and TRBJ1-1, with D maybe TRBD1 (6 bases). This CDR3 region has 14 residues. Per germline, CDR1 SGHRS and CDR2 YFSETQ. Deletions cut 1 base from V and 3 bases from J, with 10 bases between. This CDR3 reads CASSLSGVDTEAFF. The CDR3 DNA sequence: TGCGCCAGCAGCTTGTCAGGGGTGGACACTGAAGCTTTCTTT.

This chain connects TRBV19 to TRBJ2-2; D is possibly TRBD2 (5 bases). With 3 bases removed from V and 1 base from J, the gap between germline ends came to 12 bases. Germline V gene sequence: CDR1 LNHDA, CDR2 SQIVND (reference sequence). This CDR3 region has 16 residues. CDR3 sequence reads: CASSIRSGGNTGELFF. The CDR3 nucleotides read TGTGCCAGTAGTATTAGATCCGGAGGGAACACCGGGGAGCTGTTTTTT.

The rearrangement joins TRBV6-5 to TRBJ1-1; D call uncertain. Per germline, CDR1 MNHEY and CDR2 SVGAGI. This CDR3 comprises 13 residues. Trimming removed 5 bases from V and 3 bases from J, with 10 bases in between. The CDR3 protein is CASSIRRDTEAFF. CDR3 in DNA: TGTGCCAGCAGTATTCGACGGGACACTGAAGCTTTCTTT.

The chain links TRBV19 to TRBJ2-4; 10 nucleotides line up with TRBD1. The CDR3 spans 19 residues. The V gene's germline CDR1 is LNHDA and CDR2 SQIVND (reference sequence). Germline trimming cut 1 base from V and 0 bases from J; bases unmatched to any gene: 9. CDR3 in amino acids: CASSIARTGGLLAKNIQYF. The CDR3 DNA reads TGTGCCAGTAGTATAGCCCGGACAGGGGGTCTGTTAGCCAAAAACATTCAGTACTTC.

V is TRBV15 and J is TRBJ2-6, with 7 positions matching TRBD1. V was clipped by 0 bases and J by 4 bases; unmatched bases: 9. Germline V CDR1 and CDR2: LNHNV, YYDKDF (reference sequence). This CDR3 is built from 18 residues. The CDR3 bases are TGTGCCACCAGCAGAGATACCGATAGGGGGCCAGGGGCCAACGTCCTGACTTTC. Protein sequence: CATSRDTDRGPGANVLTF.

CDR3 coding DNA: TGTGCCAGCAGTAGAAACCGGGACAGGGCCTCTGAAGCTTTCTTT. Protein sequence: CASSRNRDRASEAFF. The chain links TRBV27 to TRBJ1-1; 9 bases line up with TRBD1. With 5 bases clipped from V and 6 bases from J, the junction kept 10 bases outside the gene matches. CDR1 is MNHEY and CDR2 is SMNVEV in the germline V gene (reference sequence). The CDR3 is made up of 15 amino acids.